The 23 T cell receptor beta chains below were found in one sample sequenced in a study of T cell responses to AZD1222 COVID-19 vaccine. The protocol was immunoSEQ multiplex PCR, while the TCRdb copy is restricted to in-frame clones and leaves out a portion. Among around 160,000 clones listed, around 95% were seen once. The material was peripheral blood, obtained on day 0 of AZD1222 vaccination. These receptors originate from an adult in good health.

The gene calls are TRBV5-6 and TRBJ1-5; a weak D match, TRBD1 (5 bases). V shed 4 bases and J shed 2 bases, with 10 bases lying between them. The CDR3 is 14 amino acids. The germline CDR1 and CDR2 sequences are SGHDT and YYEEEE. CDR3 nucleotide sequence: TGTGCCAGCAGCAGTGGGACGGGCAATCAGCCCCAGCATTTT. The encoded protein is CASSSGTGNQPQHF.

The gene calls are TRBV11-1 and TRBJ2-1; D may be TRBD2 (5 bases). This CDR3 spans 15 amino acids. The ends were cut back, 3 bases at V and 3 bases at J, with 12 bases in the middle. Germline CDR1 SGHAT, CDR2 FQDESV (reference sequence). DNA of the CDR3: TGTGCCAGCAGCTTCCGTCGCGGGCTCTACAATGAGCAGTTCTTC. Translation gives CASSFRRGLYNEQFF. The full variable domain, its missing parts supplied by reference TRBV11-1 and TRBJ2-1, is EAEVAQSPRYKITEKSQAVAFWCDPISGHATLYWYRQILGQGPELLVQFQDESVVDDSQLPKDRFSAERLKGVDSTLKIQPAELGDSAMYLCASSFRRGLYNEQFFGPGTRLTVL.

The chain uses TRBV30 and TRBJ1-5; the D is unclear. Germline CDR1 is GTSNPN and CDR2 is SVGIG (reference sequence). The CDR3 is made up of 13 amino acids. V shed 3 bases and J shed 0 bases, with 6 bases lying between them. This CDR3 reads CAWRKDSNQPQHF. In nucleotides, the CDR3 is TGTGCCTGGAGGAAAGATAGCAATCAGCCCCAGCATTTT.

V and J are TRBV27 and TRBJ1-1; D is undetermined. The V end lost 5 bases, the J end lost 0 bases, and 10 bases lay between the germline ends. This CDR3 is built from 14 residues. The germline V gene has CDR1 MNHEY and CDR2 SMNVEV (reference sequence). The CDR3 DNA reads as TGTGCCAGCAGTATGGCCGGGGTGAACACTGAAGCTTTCTTT. This encodes CASSMAGVNTEAFF.

The V call is TRBV2, the J call TRBJ1-2; D is perhaps TRBD1 (5 bases). The ends were cut back, 7 bases at V and 7 bases at J, with 13 bases in the middle. Per the germline V gene, CDR1 is SNHLY and CDR2 is FYNNEI. The CDR3 has 12 amino acids. Here the CDR3 reads CASNEVGGGYTF. CDR3 DNA: TGTGCCAGCAACGAGGTTGGGGGTGGCTACACCTTC.

The gene calls are TRBV2 and TRBJ1-5, with D hard to call. CDR1 and CDR2 (germline): SNHLY, FYNNEI. V gave up 8 bases and J gave up 2 bases, with 13 bases separating them. The length of the CDR3 is 14 residues. The CDR3 DNA reads TGTGCCAGCGGACGGGCCATGGGCAATCAGCCCCAGCATTTT. This codes for CASGRAMGNQPQHF.

The chain carries TRBV30 and TRBJ1-2, with a weak D call TRBD1 (5 bases). The germline CDR1 and CDR2 sequences are GTSNPN and SVGIG (reference sequence). Trimming shortened V by 7 bases and J by 0 bases, and 15 bases separated the two germline ends. The CDR3 runs to 14 residues. Here the CDR3 DNA reads TGTGCCTCTTGGGACTTCCCAGCTAACTATGGCTACACCTTC. This sequence encodes CASWDFPANYGYTF.

The chain has TRBV6-2 or TRBV6-3 and TRBJ1-2; a possible D gene is TRBD1 (5 bases). Germline lookup yields CDR1 MNHEY and CDR2 SVGEGT. Trimming left V 6 bases short and J 9 bases short, with 23 bases between. The CDR3 is made up of 15 amino acids. The CDR3 is CASSREPRASTSYTF. The CDR3 nucleotides are TGTGCCAGCAGCAGGGAACCTCGGGCTTCCACCAGCTACACCTTC.

The chain recombines TRBV28 with TRBJ1-5; 7 bases line up with TRBD1. This CDR3 is 13 amino acids long. With 7 bases clipped from V and 7 bases from J, the junction kept 7 bases outside the gene matches. The germline CDR1 and CDR2 sequences are MDHEN and SYDVKM. CDR3 in amino acids: CASTDRAGQPQHF. The CDR3 DNA sequence: TGTGCCAGCACTGACAGGGCTGGGCAGCCCCAGCATTTT.

CDR3 region: CASSEGLNNEQFF. The CDR3 region has the DNA TGTGCCAGCAGCGAGGGACTTAACAATGAGCAGTTCTTC. This chain links TRBV7-6 with TRBJ2-1; D possibly corresponds to TRBD2 (6 bases). V dropped 5 bases and J dropped 5 bases, with 10 bases sitting between them. The CDR3 totals 13 residues. Per germline, CDR1 SGHVS and CDR2 FNYEAQ.

This sequence joins TRBV6-4 and TRBJ1-2; TRBD1 matches 7 bases. The trim removed 4 bases at V and 4 bases at J, leaving 15 bases unmatched. The CDR3 length is 17 residues. The V gene's germline CDR1 is MRHNA and CDR2 SNTAGT. CDR3 DNA sequence: TGTGCCAGCAGTGCCCCACAGGGGAGAAACTCCTCCTATGGCTACACCTTC. Amino acids: CASSAPQGRNSSYGYTF.

The chain is built from TRBV15 and TRBJ2-1; possibly TRBD1 for D (6 bases). Germline V CDR1 and CDR2: LNHNV, YYDKDF (reference sequence). The V and J ends lost 0 bases and 1 base respectively, with 13 bases between them. This CDR3 is built from 17 residues. CDR3 bases: TGTGCCACCAGCAGAGATCTTGATGGACAGTCCTACAATGAGCAGTTCTTC. It is translated as CATSRDLDGQSYNEQFF.

The chain recombines TRBV19 with TRBJ1-3, with D possibly matching TRBD1 (5 bases). The germline gives CDR1 LNHDA, CDR2 SQIVND (reference sequence). With 6 bases removed from V and 2 bases from J, the gap between germline ends came to 17 bases. There are 16 residues in the CDR3. This chain's CDR3 is CASSSGAPLTGNTIYF. The CDR3 DNA reads TGTGCCAGTAGCTCCGGGGCTCCCCTCACTGGAAACACCATATATTTT.

The chain uses TRBV10-3 and TRBJ1-4; TRBD1 might be the D (6 bases). The CDR3 loop spans 14 amino acids. Germline V CDR1 and CDR2: ENHRY, SYGVKD. The V gene lost 3 bases and the J gene lost 6 bases, with 11 bases spanning the gap. This CDR3 is CAISEWEGDEKLFF. The CDR3 nucleotides read TGTGCCATCAGTGAATGGGAGGGGGATGAAAAACTGTTTTTT.

This clone was counted once. The chain joins TRBV4-1 to TRBJ2-4, with 10 bases that match TRBD2. In germline, CDR1 is MGHRA, CDR2 YSYEKL. The CDR3 totals 17 residues. With V trimmed by 1 base and J by 5 bases, 8 bases remained unmatched. The CDR3 bases are TGCGCCAGCAGCCAAGGTATAGCTAGCGGGAGCCAAAACATTCAGTACTTC. Translating gives CASSQGIASGSQNIQYF.

About this clone: The junction and the germline gene differ at one end; a read error may be behind it. The CDR3 sequence is CSARTDPSSNEQFF. The DNA of the CDR3 is TGCAGCGCCCGGACTGATCCTTCCTCCAATGAGCAGTTCTTC. The rearrangement joins TRBV29-1 to TRBJ2-1; tentative D call: TRBD2 (5 bases). The CDR3 contains 14 residues. In germline, CDR1 is SQVTM, CDR2 ANQGSEA.

The CDR3 bases are TGTGCCAGCAGCGCTACTAGGAGCTCCTACGAGCAGTACTTC. Translating it yields CASSATRSSYEQYF. The V gene is TRBV9, the J gene TRBJ2-7, with D possibly TRBD2 on 5 matching bases. The V gene's germline CDR1 is SGDLS and CDR2 YYNGEE. Trimming removed 3 bases at V and 0 bases at J, with 10 bases between. This CDR3 is 14 amino acids long.

CDR3 residues: CASTLTGFSRGTEAFF. CDR3 nucleotides: TGTGCCAGCACTCTGACCGGGTTCTCGAGGGGCACTGAAGCTTTCTTT. V and J are TRBV28 and TRBJ1-1, with a weak D call TRBD1 (5 bases). Germline V gene sequence: CDR1 MDHEN, CDR2 SYDVKM. The CDR3 runs to 16 residues. The germline V and J ends were trimmed by 7 bases and 4 bases, with 22 bases remaining between them.

The V call is TRBV7-7, the J call TRBJ2-1; possibly TRBD2 for D (7 bases). CDR1 is SSHAT, CDR2 FNYEAQ, per germline (reference sequence). The ends were cut back, 4 bases at V and 4 bases at J, with 17 bases in the middle. This CDR3 is 16 amino acids long. CDR3 protein: CASSSLEGEGYNEQFF. The CDR3 region has the DNA TGTGCCAGCAGCTCCCTCGAGGGGGAGGGTTACAATGAGCAGTTCTTC.

The genes are TRBV6-1 and TRBJ2-7, with 9 bases lining up with TRBD1. The CDR3 is 15 amino acids. CDR1 and CDR2 from the germline V gene are MNHNS and SASEGT. Losses at the gene ends were 2 bases for V and 7 bases for J; bases not matched to a gene: 9. CDR3: CASSERPGTGLEQYF. CDR3 bases: TGTGCCAGCAGTGAACGGCCCGGGACAGGGTTAGAGCAGTACTTC.

The chain carries TRBV29-1 and TRBJ1-1, with 9 bases that match TRBD1. The CDR3 spans 17 residues. CDR1 SQVTM and CDR2 ANQGSEA come from the germline V gene. J was trimmed by 0 bases and V by 1 base; bases with no gene match: 9. In nucleotides, the CDR3 is TGCAGCGTTGAAGGGACAGGGGCCAATTACTTGAACACTGAAGCTTTCTTT. Translated, it gives CSVEGTGANYLNTEAFF.

The chain joins TRBV3-1 (or the pseudogene TRBV3-2) to TRBJ1-5; 8 nucleotides agree with TRBD1. Germline V gene data show CDR1 as LGHDT and CDR2 as YNNKEL (reference sequence). The ends lost 2 bases at V and 6 bases at J; junction bases unmatched: 6. This CDR3 has 15 residues. For the CDR3, the DNA is TGTGCCAGCAGCCAAACGACAGGGGTGGGTCAGCCCCAGCATTTT. Residues: CASSQTTGVGQPQHF.

The rearrangement links TRBV7-9 to TRBJ2-7, with 10 bases lining up with TRBD2. V was pared by 5 bases and J by 4 bases, with 5 bases of the junction left unmatched. Germline values: CDR1 SEHNR, CDR2 FQNEAQ (reference sequence). This CDR3 has 14 amino acids. The CDR3 spells CASSGTSEIYEQYF. Here the CDR3 DNA reads TGTGCCAGCAGCGGGACTAGCGAGATTTACGAGCAGTACTTC. Supplemented by reference TRBV7-9 and TRBJ2-7, the full variable domain reads DTGVSQNPRHKITKRGQNVTFRCDPISEHNRLYWYRQTLGQGPEFLTYFQNEAQLEKSRLLSDRFSAERPKGSFSTLEIQRTEQGDSAMYLCASSGTSEIYEQYFGPGTRLTVT.